A single sample is the source of the 31 T cell receptor beta chains below, sequenced in a study of molecular identifiers for immune sequencing clone quantification. From the PCR reads, TCRdb called clonotypes with MiXCR, one entry per CDR3 protein. In the table there are approximately 680,000 distinct CDR3 sequences, about 25% of which are singletons. The sample taken for sequencing was naive CD8+ T cells from blood, with Jurkat cell RNA spiked in. Subset noted: FACS-sorted CD8+CD4-CCR7+CD45RA+ naive T cells. The receptors come from a human donor in good health. Some libraries in this study had Jurkat cell RNA spiked in.

There are many counts of this clonotype. CDR3 residues: CASSLFQGVGDEQFF. The CDR3 DNA reads TGTGCCAGCAGTTTATTCCAGGGGGTTGGGGATGAGCAGTTCTTC. V gene TRBV28 combines with J gene TRBJ2-1, with 7 nucleotides matching TRBD1. CDR1 is MDHEN, CDR2 SYDVKM, per germline. CDR3 size: 15 residues. Trimming took 1 base from V and 8 from J; bases not matched to a gene: 8.

This clonotype came up many times. CDR3 nucleotides: TGTGCCAGCAGCTTAGTACCGAACACTGAAGCTTTCTTT. Amino acid sequence: CASSLVPNTEAFF. The rearrangement joins TRBV27 to TRBJ1-1; no definite D call. CDR1 and CDR2 from the germline V gene are MNHEY and SMNVEV (reference sequence). This CDR3 region has 13 residues. V was cut by 6 bases and J by 1 base, with 9 bases left in between.

This clonotype has more than one count but fewer than ten. This chain joins TRBV29-1 and TRBJ2-1; 12 bases line up with TRBD2. The CDR3 has 16 residues. The junction had 2 bases not matched to a gene; V was cut back by 0 bases and J by 2 bases. CDR1 and CDR2 from the germline V gene are SQVTM and ANQGSEA. The CDR3: CSVEEGLAGPYNEQFF. DNA of the CDR3: TGCAGCGTTGAAGAAGGACTAGCGGGGCCCTACAATGAGCAGTTCTTC.

This clonotype was detected many times. This chain connects TRBV7-9 to TRBJ1-6; a possible D gene is TRBD1 (5 bases). V dropped 0 bases and J dropped 10 bases, with 13 bases sitting between them. CDR1 is SEHNR and CDR2 is FQNEAQ in the germline V gene (reference sequence). This CDR3 is 15 amino acids long. CDR3 region: CASSLAEGVGSPLHF. The CDR3 region has the DNA TGTGCCAGCAGCTTAGCGGAAGGGGTGGGATCACCCCTCCACTTT.

This clonotype was counted ten times or more. The chain has TRBV18 and TRBJ2-3; 9 bases are a match to TRBD2. Trimming cost V 3 bases and J 2 bases; bases outside gene matches: 3. Germline V gives CDR1 KGHSH, CDR2 LQKENI. The length of the CDR3 is 15 residues. The CDR3 region is CASSPTSGNTDTQYF. The CDR3 DNA reads as TGTGCCAGCTCACCGACTAGCGGAAACACAGATACGCAGTATTTT.

V and J are TRBV6-5 and TRBJ1-1; tentative D call: TRBD1 (5 bases). Germline assignment: CDR1 MNHEY and CDR2 SVGAGI. There are 15 residues in the CDR3. The V end lost 0 bases, the J end lost 1 base, and 9 bases lay between the germline ends. As DNA, the CDR3 is TGTGCCAGCAGTTACTCGATGGGGCGGAACACTGAAGCTTTCTTT. Protein product: CASSYSMGRNTEAFF.

This clonotype was seen just once. This chain connects TRBV6-2 or TRBV6-3 to TRBJ1-1, with D unclear. Germline CDR1 MNHEY, CDR2 SVGEGT. The CDR3 consists of 16 residues. V was clipped by 0 bases and J by 12 bases, with 23 bases between them. The CDR3: CASSYSIPVGETETFF. For the CDR3, the DNA is TGTGCCAGCAGTTACTCGATTCCCGTTGGGGAAACAGAAACTTTCTTT.

To note about this clonotype: A much larger clone lies one base from this, so it may be a read error. The V call is TRBV28, the J call TRBJ2-7; D not certain. Germline CDR1 MDHEN, CDR2 SYDVKM. The CDR3 sequence is 11 residues long. Between the trimmed V and J ends, which lost 6 bases and 13 bases, there was a span of 16 bases. The CDR3 region is CASRIPEHLYF. The DNA of the CDR3 is TGTGCCAGCAGGATACCGGAACACCTTTACTTC.

J is TRBJ2-1 and V is TRBV14; 7 positions match TRBD2. V lost 1 base, J lost 4 bases, and 7 bases stayed unmatched. The CDR3 totals 16 residues. Germline V lookup: CDR1 SGHDN, CDR2 FVKESK. The CDR3 DNA reads as TGTGCCAGCAGCCAAGTGCTAGCGGAGATGTACAATGAGCAGTTCTTC. It codes for CASSQVLAEMYNEQFF. The full variable domain, its missing parts supplied by reference TRBV14 and TRBJ2-1, is EAGVTQFPSHSVIEKGQTVTLRCDPISGHDNLYWYRRVMGKEIKFLLHFVKESKQDESGMPNNRFLAERTGGTYSTLKVQPAELEDSGVYFCASSQVLAEMYNEQFFGPGTRLTVL.

The table lists this clonotype with many counts. The V and J genes are TRBV7-8 and TRBJ2-7; 9 positions match TRBD2. The CDR3 contains 14 residues. J gave up 7 bases and V 4 bases, and 8 bases lay outside the gene matches. Looked up from germline, CDR1 is SGHVS and CDR2 is FQNEAQ. The CDR3 loop reads CASSSMSSGDEQYF. The DNA of the CDR3 is TGTGCCAGCAGCTCAATGTCTAGCGGGGATGAGCAGTACTTC.

With regard to this clonotype: One base away lies a much larger clone, so this may be a sequencing read error. This CDR3 fails to terminate in the conserved phenylalanine or tryptophan, so it likely reflects a read error. The V call is TRBV29-1, the J call TRBJ2-7, with D possibly called TRBD1 or TRBD2 (6 bases each). The germline CDR1 and CDR2 sequences are SQVTM and ANQGSEA. This CDR3 spans 16 amino acids. Trimming removed 5 bases from V and 0 bases from J, with 20 bases in between. This CDR3 reads CSVLGGPRMSSYEQYS. In DNA, the CDR3 is TGCAGCGTTTTGGGGGGCCCCAGGATGAGCTCCTACGAGCAGTACTCC.

Comment on this clonotype: This could be a read error, since a much larger clone is one nucleotide away. The J gene is TRBJ1-1, the V gene TRBV30; 7 nucleotides line up with TRBD1. The CDR3 totals 13 residues. Germline CDR1 reads GTSNPN; CDR2 reads SVGIG (reference sequence). The J segment lost 3 bases and the V segment lost 5 bases, leaving 6 bases of the junction unmatched. The CDR3 loop reads CAWAPRGYTEAFF. CDR3 bases: TGTGCCTGGGCCCCCAGGGGGTACACTGAAGCTTTCTTT.

This rearrangement joins TRBV7-9 to TRBJ2-2, with 10 bases matching TRBD2. J lost 0 bases, V lost 4 bases, and 8 bases had no gene match. This CDR3 has 18 amino acids. Germline-derived CDR1 and CDR2 are SEHNR and FQNEAQ (reference sequence). CDR3 sequence (DNA): TGTGCCAGCAGCTCGACAAGACTAGCGGGTACGAACACCGGGGAGCTGTTTTTT. This translates into CASSSTRLAGTNTGELFF.

This chain's CDR3 is CASSISGYSTDTQYF. In DNA form, the CDR3 reads TGTGCCAGTAGTATTTCAGGGTATAGCACAGATACGCAGTATTTT. V is TRBV19 and J is TRBJ2-3; perhaps TRBD1 as D (5 bases). Germline values: CDR1 LNHDA, CDR2 SQIVND (reference sequence). This CDR3 comprises 15 residues. Deletions cut 3 bases from V and 0 bases from J, with 10 bases between.

Points on this clonotype: Since a much larger clone is just one base distant, this may be a read error. As the CDR3 is not closed by the conserved phenylalanine or tryptophan, this likely results from a read error. The V call is TRBV5-8, the J call TRBJ2-7; D possibly uses TRBD1 or TRBD2 (5 bases each). Germline V gives CDR1 SGHTS, CDR2 YDEGEE. The germline V and J ends were trimmed by 0 bases and 3 bases, with 10 bases remaining between them. The CDR3 length is 14 residues. This CDR3 reads CASSLDEGFYEQYL. The DNA for the CDR3 is TGTGCCAGCAGCTTGGACGAGGGGTTCTACGAGCAGTACCTC.

On this clonotype itself: This may be a read error, as it is one base from a much larger clone. This rearrangement joins TRBV12-3 or TRBV12-4 to TRBJ1-1; D is unclear. The CDR3 extends over 14 amino acids. This CDR3 is CASSFGQPNAEAFF. The CDR3 DNA follows: TGTGCCAGCAGTTTTGGTCAGCCGAACGCTGAAGCTTTCTTT.

Note on this clonotype: Because the CDR3 is missing its conserved closing phenylalanine or tryptophan, this is likely a read error. The CDR3 DNA sequence: TGTGCCGGCACTGCAGGGCCGAACACTGAAGCTTTCCTT. This codes for CAGTAGPNTEAFL. The rearrangement uses TRBV9 and TRBJ1-1; tentatively, D is TRBD1 (5 bases). Trimming stripped 10 bases from V and 1 base from J, with 14 bases between. The germline V gene encodes CDR1 SGDLS and CDR2 YYNGEE. This CDR3 comprises 13 residues.

This clonotype appeared a few times. The V gene is TRBV20-1, the J gene TRBJ2-7; 7 bases align to TRBD2. This CDR3 has 15 amino acids. V trimming: 3 bases; J trimming: 2 bases; junction bases outside the gene matches: 10. Per germline, CDR1 DFQATT and CDR2 SNEGSKA (reference sequence). The CDR3 bases are TGCAGTGCTAGTTTGGAGCGGGGCGCTCCCTACGAGCAGTACTTC. It encodes CSASLERGAPYEQYF.

The CDR3 DNA sequence: TGTGCCAGCCGCAACACAGAGAGCGGGTTAGAGACCCAGTACTTC. Its translation is CASRNTESGLETQYF. V gene TRBV28 combines with J gene TRBJ2-5, with a weak D call TRBD2 (6 bases). Trimming removed 8 bases at V and 4 bases at J, with 20 bases between. The CDR3 sequence is 15 residues long. CDR1 and CDR2 from the germline V gene are MDHEN and SYDVKM.

Only a few counts were recorded for this clonotype. The chain joins TRBV7-9 to TRBJ1-2, with 9 nucleotides matching TRBD1. Germline V CDR1 and CDR2: SEHNR, FQNEAQ (reference sequence). The CDR3 has 15 residues. V lost 5 bases to trimming and J lost 6 bases; unmatched junction nucleotides: 10. CDR3 protein: CASSHHTGDRDGYTF. The CDR3 DNA sequence: TGTGCCAGCAGCCACCATACTGGGGACAGGGATGGCTACACCTTC.

This clonotype has more than one count but fewer than ten. The chain has TRBV9 and TRBJ2-7; possibly TRBD1 for D (6 bases). The CDR3 totals 15 residues. Trimming shortened V by 0 bases and J by 3 bases, and 13 bases separated the two germline ends. The V gene's germline CDR1 is SGDLS and CDR2 YYNGEE. CDR3 protein: CASSVGGTTDYEQYF. In nucleotides, the CDR3 is TGTGCCAGCAGCGTAGGTGGGACAACAGACTACGAGCAGTACTTC.

In this sample, this clonotype turned up a few times. This chain links TRBV14 with TRBJ2-3, with a tentative D call TRBD2 (6 bases). Per the germline V gene, CDR1 is SGHDN and CDR2 is FVKESK. The CDR3 extends over 18 amino acids. Trimming removed 3 bases from V and 1 base from J, with 20 bases in between. The CDR3 here is CASSHLVGGPIGTDTQYF. CDR3 bases: TGTGCCAGCAGCCACCTTGTGGGGGGTCCCATCGGCACAGATACGCAGTATTTT.

This clonotype was counted at least ten times. J is TRBJ2-3 and V is TRBV20-1; D might be TRBD1 or TRBD2, each matching 5 bases. The length of the CDR3 is 12 residues. Between the trimmed V and J ends, which lost 5 bases and 2 bases, there was a span of 8 bases. CDR1 DFQATT and CDR2 SNEGSKA come from the germline V gene (reference sequence). This CDR3 is CSAFGTTDTQYF. In DNA form, the CDR3 reads TGCAGTGCTTTTGGGACCACAGATACGCAGTATTTT.

This clonotype was seen just once. The V and J genes are TRBV29-1 and TRBJ2-7; 7 nucleotides align to TRBD1. CDR3 length: 14 amino acids. The germline V gene encodes CDR1 SQVTM and CDR2 ANQGSEA. V lost 7 bases, J lost 3 bases, and 12 bases stayed unmatched. CDR3 in amino acids: CSALTGTANYEQYF. The CDR3 bases are TGCAGCGCCCTGACCGGGACAGCTAACTACGAGCAGTACTTC.

As to this clonotype: This may be a read error: a much more frequent sequence differs by one nucleotide. The chain recombines TRBV20-1 with TRBJ1-2, with D uncertain. The germline V gene has CDR1 DFQATT and CDR2 SNEGSKA (reference sequence). CDR3 size: 13 residues. Deletions cut 7 bases from V and 2 bases from J, with 14 bases between. CDR3 region: CSVSPDGNYGYTF. The CDR3 bases are TGCAGTGTTTCACCCGACGGAAACTATGGCTACACCTTC.

The genes are TRBV4-1 and TRBJ1-1; 9 bases match TRBD1. The CDR3 sequence is 20 residues long. Trimming took 4 bases from V and 1 from J; bases not matched to a gene: 19. Germline V gene lookup returns CDR1 MGHRA and CDR2 YSYEKL. The CDR3 DNA follows: TGCGCCAGCAGCCCCCTTTCCGGGACAGGGAAGGCCCTCTCGAACACTGAAGCTTTCTTT. Its protein product is CASSPLSGTGKALSNTEAFF.

V and J are TRBV9 and TRBJ2-1; D possibly uses TRBD1 or TRBD2 (6 bases each). The V end was cut by 4 bases, the J end by 3 bases, with 29 bases between. CDR1 and CDR2 (germline): SGDLS, YYNGEE. This CDR3 region has 20 residues. The CDR3 region is CASSPRHLASYEGGYNEQFF. CDR3 nucleotide sequence: TGTGCCAGCAGCCCGAGACACCTAGCCTCGTATGAGGGGGGCTACAATGAGCAGTTCTTC.

The table lists this clonotype with a few counts. This sequence joins TRBV5-6 and TRBJ2-7, with 9 bases aligning to TRBD1. The CDR3 contains 15 residues. Germline V gene lookup returns CDR1 SGHDT and CDR2 YYEEEE. V shed 3 bases, J shed 5 bases, and the junction held 9 bases outside the gene matches. CDR3 residues: CASSYGTGSHDEQYF. CDR3 bases: TGTGCCAGCAGCTACGGGACAGGGTCCCACGACGAGCAGTACTTC.

The genes are TRBV27 and TRBJ2-2, with 9 nucleotides matching TRBD1. CDR1 and CDR2 from the germline V gene are MNHEY and SMNVEV (reference sequence). This CDR3 spans 19 amino acids. V was clipped by 3 bases and J by 2 bases; unmatched bases: 13. The CDR3 here is CASSFPIFRDRDNTGELFF. CDR3 DNA sequence: TGTGCCAGCAGTTTTCCAATCTTTCGGGACAGGGATAACACCGGGGAGCTGTTTTTT.

This clonotype has ten or more counts. The rearrangement joins TRBV20-1 to TRBJ2-3; D remains ambiguous. The CDR3 contains 14 residues. Trimming took 0 bases from V and 1 from J, leaving 8 bases between them. Germline loops: CDR1 DFQATT, CDR2 SNEGSKA (reference sequence). The CDR3 DNA reads as TGCAGTGCTAGAGATCCTGTCGGCACAGATACGCAGTATTTT. It is translated as CSARDPVGTDTQYF.

This clonotype was found many times. V and J are TRBV2 and TRBJ2-1, with TRBD1 identical over 10 bases. This CDR3 region has 14 residues. After removal of 6 bases from V and 7 bases from J, the junction contained 6 bases not matched to a gene. Germline values: CDR1 SNHLY, CDR2 FYNNEI. The CDR3 spells CASRGWGQGNEQFF. In nucleotides, the CDR3 is TGTGCCAGCAGAGGCTGGGGACAGGGGAATGAGCAGTTCTTC.